These 11 T cell receptor beta chains were sequenced from one sample in a study of blood T cell repertoires in COVID-19. Assay: immunoSEQ multiplex PCR; the TCRdb copy retains only in-frame clones and omits some. This sample yields about 280,000 clones, of which roughly 86% are seen a single time; roughly 8% belongs to the top ten. Sequenced: peripheral blood. The receptors stem from a man aged 40-49 years with active or convalescent COVID-19.

CDR3 DNA sequence: TGTGCCAGCAGTGAATTAGGGGTTTCGCAGTACTTC. Residues: CASSELGVSQYF. J is TRBJ2-7 and V is TRBV2, with D tentatively TRBD1 (5 bases). This CDR3 region has 12 residues. Trimming pared 2 bases from V and 9 bases from J, leaving 11 bases between. Germline CDR1 and CDR2: SNHLY and FYNNEI.

The V call is TRBV6-5, the J call TRBJ1-2; TRBD1 matches at 7 bases. V dropped 7 bases and J dropped 4; count of bases not matched to a gene: 9. Per germline, CDR1 MNHEY and CDR2 SVGAGI. This CDR3 comprises 14 residues. The chain's CDR3 is CASITRQGGYGYTF. CDR3 sequence (DNA): TGTGCCAGCATTACTCGACAGGGAGGCTATGGCTACACCTTC.

The chain combines TRBV7-8 with TRBJ2-3; 10 nucleotides agree with TRBD2. J lost 3 bases, V lost 5 bases, and 2 bases had no gene match. Germline V gene sequence: CDR1 SGHVS, CDR2 FQNEAQ. This CDR3 contains 14 residues. CDR3 amino acids: CASSRLAGTDTQYF. The CDR3 DNA follows: TGTGCCAGCAGCCGACTAGCGGGTACAGATACGCAGTATTTT.

The chain links TRBV7-9 to TRBJ2-3, with 9 bases matching TRBD2. After removal of 5 bases from V and 2 bases from J, the junction contained 8 bases not matched to a gene. The germline V gene encodes CDR1 SEHNR and CDR2 FQNEAQ (reference sequence). This CDR3 region has 16 residues. CDR3 region: CASSAERGENTDTQYF. The CDR3 bases are TGTGCCAGCAGCGCGGAGCGGGGGGAGAACACAGATACGCAGTATTTT.

This clone was picked up a small number of times. This chain joins TRBV6-6 and TRBJ1-5; D uncertain. CDR1 is MNHNY and CDR2 is SVGAGI in the germline V gene (reference sequence). This CDR3 contains 13 residues. V lost 5 bases, J lost 2 bases, and 7 bases lay in between. CDR3 loop: CASSAMGNQPQHF. CDR3 DNA sequence: TGTGCCAGCAGTGCTATGGGCAATCAGCCCCAGCATTTT.

This clone was counted a few times. The rearrangement uses TRBV13 and TRBJ1-4, with a possible D match to TRBD1 (6 bases). The CDR3 is 14 residues long. Germline assignment: CDR1 PRHDT and CDR2 FYEKMQ (reference sequence). V lost 5 bases and J lost 8, with 15 bases in between. CDR3 coding DNA: TGTGCCAGCAGCCCGCGTACAGGGCTGGAAAAACTGTTTTTT. This translates into CASSPRTGLEKLFF. Looking up the rest from reference TRBV13 and TRBJ1-4 gives the full variable domain: AAGVIQSPRHLIKEKRETATLKCYPIPRHDTVYWYQQGPGQDPQFLISFYEKMQSDKGSIPDRFSAQQFSDYHSELNMSSLELGDSALYFCASSPRTGLEKLFFGSGTQLSVL.

V gene TRBV20-1 combines with J gene TRBJ1-1; D is unclear. The CDR3 covers 11 residues. Per germline, CDR1 DFQATT and CDR2 SNEGSKA (reference sequence). V shed 3 bases and J shed 4 bases, with 6 bases lying between them. This CDR3 reads CSASWPTEAFF. The CDR3 DNA sequence: TGCAGTGCTAGCTGGCCCACTGAAGCTTTCTTT.

The rearrangement joins TRBV2 to TRBJ1-4; 10 bases are a match to TRBD1. The CDR3 totals 14 residues. Trimming removed 7 bases from V and 6 bases from J; junction bases left unmatched: 5. CDR1 SNHLY and CDR2 FYNNEI come from the germline V gene. The CDR3 DNA sequence: TGTGCCAGCACTTACGGGACAGGGGATGAAAAACTGTTTTTT. It is translated as CASTYGTGDEKLFF. The variable domain in full, completed from reference TRBV2 and TRBJ1-4, reads EPEVTQTPSHQVTQMGQEVILRCVPISNHLYFYWYRQILGQKVEFLVSFYNNEISEKSEIFDDQFSVERPDGSNFTLKIRSTKLEDSAMYFCASTYGTGDEKLFFGSGTQLSVL.

The genes are TRBV5-6 and TRBJ2-4; D gene ambiguous. Germline assignment: CDR1 SGHDT and CDR2 YYEEEE. The CDR3 extends over 16 amino acids. V dropped 1 base and J dropped 0 bases, with 11 bases sitting between them. The DNA of the CDR3 is TGTGCCAGCAGCTTGCGCGTGCTACTAGCCAAAAACATTCAGTACTTC. Amino acids: CASSLRVLLAKNIQYF.

As DNA, the CDR3 is TGCGCCAGCAGCGCCAGGACTTCCCCGGAAACTTTCTTT. Its translation: CASSARTSPETFF. The genes are TRBV4-1 and TRBJ1-1; D gene ambiguous. Germline V gene sequence: CDR1 MGHRA, CDR2 YSYEKL. Between the trimmed V and J ends, which lost 5 bases and 12 bases, there was a span of 19 bases. There are 13 residues in the CDR3.

This clone came up once. This chain uses TRBV5-6 with TRBJ1-1; tentative D call: TRBD1 (6 bases). V was cut by 0 bases and J by 0 bases, with 9 bases left in between. Germline CDR1 reads SGHDT; CDR2 reads YYEEEE. The CDR3 length is 15 residues. CDR3 coding DNA: TGTGCCAGCAGCTTGGGCGGGGGCGTGAACACTGAAGCTTTCTTT. This gives the protein CASSLGGGVNTEAFF.